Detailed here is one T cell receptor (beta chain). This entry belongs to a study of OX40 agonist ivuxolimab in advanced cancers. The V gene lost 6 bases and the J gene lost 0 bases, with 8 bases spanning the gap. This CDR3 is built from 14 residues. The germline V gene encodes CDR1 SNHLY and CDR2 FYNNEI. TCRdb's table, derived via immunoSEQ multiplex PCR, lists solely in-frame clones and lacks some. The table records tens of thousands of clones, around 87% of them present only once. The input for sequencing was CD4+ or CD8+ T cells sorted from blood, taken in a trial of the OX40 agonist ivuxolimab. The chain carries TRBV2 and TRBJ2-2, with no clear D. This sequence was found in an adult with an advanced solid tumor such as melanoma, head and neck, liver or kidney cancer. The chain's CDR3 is CASRIIANTGELFF. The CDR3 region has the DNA TGTGCCAGCAGAATAATAGCGAACACCGGGGAGCTGTTTTTT.